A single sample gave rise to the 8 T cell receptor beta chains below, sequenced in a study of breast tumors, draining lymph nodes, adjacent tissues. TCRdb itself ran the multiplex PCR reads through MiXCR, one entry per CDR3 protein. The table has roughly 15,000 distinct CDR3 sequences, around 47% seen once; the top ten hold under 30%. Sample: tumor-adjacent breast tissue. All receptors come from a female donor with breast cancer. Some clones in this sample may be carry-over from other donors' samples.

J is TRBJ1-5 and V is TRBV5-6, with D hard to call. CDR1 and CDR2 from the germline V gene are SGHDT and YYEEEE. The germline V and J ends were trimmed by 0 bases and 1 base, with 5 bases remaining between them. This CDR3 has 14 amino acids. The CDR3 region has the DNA TGTGCCAGCAGCTTGGGGCACAGCAATCAGCCCCAGCATTTT. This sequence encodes CASSLGHSNQPQHF.

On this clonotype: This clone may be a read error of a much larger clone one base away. The chain's CDR3 is CASSEAGIEAFF. The DNA for the CDR3 is TGTGCCAGCAGTGAAGCGGGAATTGAAGCTTTCTTT. J is TRBJ1-1 and V is TRBV2, with unresolved D. Deletions cut 0 bases from V and 7 bases from J, with 6 bases between. Germline lookup yields CDR1 SNHLY and CDR2 FYNNEI. The CDR3 runs 12 residues.

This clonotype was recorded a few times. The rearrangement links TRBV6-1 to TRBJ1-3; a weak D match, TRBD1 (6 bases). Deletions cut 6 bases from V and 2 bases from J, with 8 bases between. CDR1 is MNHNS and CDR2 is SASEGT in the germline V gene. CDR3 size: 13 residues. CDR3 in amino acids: CASRHRAGNTIYF. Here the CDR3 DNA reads TGTGCCAGCAGACACAGGGCTGGAAACACCATATATTTT.

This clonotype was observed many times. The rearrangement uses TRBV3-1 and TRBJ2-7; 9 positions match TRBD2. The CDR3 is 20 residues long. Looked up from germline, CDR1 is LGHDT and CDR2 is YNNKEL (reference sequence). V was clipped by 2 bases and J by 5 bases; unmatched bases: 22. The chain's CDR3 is CASSQPPPGRLAENPDEQYF. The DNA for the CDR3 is TGTGCCAGCAGCCAACCCCCCCCAGGGCGACTAGCGGAGAACCCCGACGAGCAGTACTTC.

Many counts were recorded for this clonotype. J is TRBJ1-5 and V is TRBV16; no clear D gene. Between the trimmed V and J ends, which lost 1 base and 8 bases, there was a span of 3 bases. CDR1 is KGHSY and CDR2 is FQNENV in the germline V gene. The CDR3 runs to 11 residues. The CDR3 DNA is TGTGCCAGCAGCCAATTAGAGCCCCAGCATTTT. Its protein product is CASSQLEPQHF.

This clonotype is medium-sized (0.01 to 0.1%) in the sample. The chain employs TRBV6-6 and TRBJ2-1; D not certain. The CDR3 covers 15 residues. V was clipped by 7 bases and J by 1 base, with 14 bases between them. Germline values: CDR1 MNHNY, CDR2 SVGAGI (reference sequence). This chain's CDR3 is CASTVRVDSYNEQFF. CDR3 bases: TGTGCCAGCACTGTTAGGGTAGATTCCTACAATGAGCAGTTCTTC.

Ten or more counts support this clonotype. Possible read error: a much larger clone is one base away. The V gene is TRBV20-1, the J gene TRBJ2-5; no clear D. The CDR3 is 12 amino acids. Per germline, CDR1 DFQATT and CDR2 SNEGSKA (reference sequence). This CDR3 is CSAKGYQETPYF. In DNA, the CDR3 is TGCAGTGCTAAGGGCTACCAAGAGACCCCGTACTTC.

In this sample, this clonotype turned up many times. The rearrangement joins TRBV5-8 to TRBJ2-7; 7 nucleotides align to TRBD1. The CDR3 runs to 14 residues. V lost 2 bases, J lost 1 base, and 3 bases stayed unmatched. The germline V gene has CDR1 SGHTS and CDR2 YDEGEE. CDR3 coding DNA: TGTGCCAGCAGCTTTTCACAGGGGTCCTACGAGCAGTACTTC. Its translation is CASSFSQGSYEQYF.